This TCR beta chain was retrieved from a study of CD8+CD57+ T cells in acquired aplastic anemia. Study information: Healthy donor CD4+ samples were sequenced to a depth that averaged around 9.9 million reads. Notes on the study in general: The study identified roughly 29 CD8+ CDR3 sequences shared by patients and controls.

Germline lookup yields CDR1 MNHNS and CDR2 SASEGT. The CDR3 consists of 13 residues. The J segment lost 7 bases and the V segment lost 8 bases, leaving 10 bases of the junction unmatched. This clonotype was seen ten or more times. Its antigen is currently unknown. Template material for TCR beta VDJ and CDR3 profiling consisted of genomic DNA. Each CDR3 protein is one row after TCRdb ran MiXCR on the reads. The table lists a few hundred thousand distinct CDR3 sequences, 30% to 40% of them singletons, with more than 0.95% in the top ten. Material for sequencing was sorted CD4+, CD8+, or CD8+CD57+ T cells (not recorded which) from PBMCs. The TCR sequence derives from a human donor in good health, serving as a control. The J gene is TRBJ1-2, the V gene TRBV6-1; 7 bases line up with TRBD1. The CDR3 region has the DNA TGTGCCAGCCGGGACAGAGAGAGGCTTGGCTACACCTTC. It codes for CASRDRERLGYTF.